The 24 T cell receptor beta chains reported below all come from one sample, sequenced in a study of shared clonotypes between healthy human individuals. Sequenced by immunoSEQ multiplex PCR; TCRdb stores in-frame clones only, minus some. This table has millions of clones, about 95% appearing once. Naive-designated CD8 cells lacked CD45RO, were positively enriched for CCR7, and omitted terminally differentiated effector memory CD45RA+ cells. The sequencing input was naive CD8+ T cells sorted from blood. These receptors were taken from a man between 18 and 35 years old in good health.

This chain links TRBV6-5 with TRBJ1-3; TRBD1 might be the D (5 bases). Germline V gene lookup returns CDR1 MNHEY and CDR2 SVGAGI. The ends were cut back, 6 bases at V and 0 bases at J, with 12 bases in the middle. There are 15 residues in the CDR3. The CDR3 bases are TGTGCCAGCAGCCCTGGGACTCTCTCTGGAAACACCATATATTTT. Translation: CASSPGTLSGNTIYF.

The chain joins TRBV11-2 to TRBJ2-7, with 8 bases lining up with TRBD2. The CDR3 extends over 13 amino acids. J gave up 5 bases and V 5 bases, and 5 bases lay outside the gene matches. The germline V gene has CDR1 SGHAT and CDR2 FQNNGV. This CDR3 is CASSPSGLHEQYF. CDR3 bases: TGTGCCAGCAGCCCTAGCGGGTTGCACGAGCAGTACTTC.

The V gene is TRBV11-3, the J gene TRBJ2-5; D gene ambiguous. CDR1 and CDR2 (germline): SGHNT, YENEEA. This CDR3 has 13 amino acids. Deletions cut 0 bases from V and 4 bases from J, with 6 bases between. The CDR3 bases are TGTGCCAGCAGCTTAGATACACGAGAGACCCAGTACTTC. Amino acid sequence: CASSLDTRETQYF.

This chain uses TRBV9 with TRBJ2-7; D is tentatively TRBD1 or TRBD2 (5 bases each). V lost 0 bases to trimming and J lost 3 bases, with 13 bases between them. CDR3 size: 15 residues. Germline CDR1 and CDR2: SGDLS and YYNGEE. CDR3 amino acids: CASSVAPGPYYEQYF. DNA of the CDR3: TGTGCCAGCAGCGTAGCCCCGGGACCTTACTACGAGCAGTACTTC.

The chain recombines TRBV29-1 with TRBJ2-2, with 7 bases identical to TRBD2. This CDR3 region has 13 residues. Germline V gives CDR1 SQVTM, CDR2 ANQGSEA. Trimming cost V 7 bases and J 2 bases; bases outside gene matches: 4. CDR3: CSARGTNTGELFF. DNA of the CDR3: TGCAGCGCGCGGGGGACCAACACCGGGGAGCTGTTTTTT.

Worth noting for this clone: The sample has other DNA sequences that encode this CDR3 too. The rearrangement links TRBV9 to TRBJ2-1; TRBD1 aligns across 7 bases. This CDR3 has 15 amino acids. The V segment lost 0 bases and the J segment 4 bases; nucleotides outside the gene matches: 4. Germline V gene lookup returns CDR1 SGDLS and CDR2 YYNGEE. CDR3 sequence (DNA): TGTGCCAGCAGCGTAGCAGGGGGAAGTTACAATGAGCAGTTCTTC. Translating it yields CASSVAGGSYNEQFF.

This chain connects TRBV7-6 to TRBJ2-5; 8 bases line up with TRBD2. Germline CDR1 is SGHVS and CDR2 is FNYEAQ. The CDR3 length is 15 residues. The trim removed 3 bases at V and 5 bases at J, leaving 8 bases unmatched. The CDR3 nucleotides read TGTGCCAGCAGCTTCCGGGAGGGATATGGGGAGACCCAGTACTTC. Residues: CASSFREGYGETQYF.

The count of this clone is one. Compared with germline, one end of the junction differs, possibly owing to a read error. The chain uses TRBV27 and TRBJ1-6; D may be TRBD1 (5 bases). CDR3 length: 17 amino acids. Germline lookup yields CDR1 MNHEY and CDR2 SMNVEV (reference sequence). CDR3 amino acids: CASSPSIGDSNNSPLHF. CDR3 bases: TGTGCCAGCAGTCCCAGTATAGGGGACTCCAATAATTCACCCCTCCACTTT.

J is TRBJ2-3 and V is TRBV9, with D maybe TRBD1 (6 bases). Germline CDR1 reads SGDLS; CDR2 reads YYNGEE. Trimming pared 0 bases from V and 3 bases from J, leaving 11 bases between. This CDR3 contains 15 residues. This CDR3 is CASSVESQGTDTQYF. The DNA for the CDR3 is TGTGCCAGCAGCGTAGAGAGCCAGGGGACAGATACGCAGTATTTT.

The rearrangement uses TRBV4-3 and TRBJ1-2; possible D gene TRBD1, 5 bases. The CDR3 contains 15 residues. Germline lookup yields CDR1 LGHNA and CDR2 YSLEER. V lost 4 bases and J 4 bases, leaving 16 bases between the germline ends. CDR3 amino acids: CASSPGRGYLYGYTF. The CDR3 coding sequence is TGCGCCAGCAGCCCGGGCCGGGGCTACCTCTATGGCTACACCTTC.

This chain links TRBV7-9 with TRBJ1-3; TRBD1 matches 7 bases. Germline trimming cut 4 bases from V and 6 bases from J; bases unmatched to any gene: 15. The CDR3 sequence is 17 residues long. CDR1 and CDR2 (germline): SEHNR, FQNEAQ (reference sequence). DNA for the CDR3: TGTGCCAGCAGCTACCCCCCGGGACAGCCAAAGGAAAACACCATATATTTT. Translated, it gives CASSYPPGQPKENTIYF. Drawing the rest from reference TRBV7-9 and TRBJ1-3, the complete variable domain is DTGVSQNPRHKITKRGQNVTFRCDPISEHNRLYWYRQTLGQGPEFLTYFQNEAQLEKSRLLSDRFSAERPKGSFSTLEIQRTEQGDSAMYLCASSYPPGQPKENTIYFGEGSWLTVV.

The V call is TRBV7-9, the J call TRBJ1-5; tentatively, D is TRBD1 (6 bases). The CDR3 covers 16 residues. Germline V gene lookup returns CDR1 SEHNR and CDR2 FQNEAQ (reference sequence). Trimming took 3 bases from V and 4 from J, leaving 16 bases between them. DNA for the CDR3: TGTGCCAGCAGCTTGGGGTCAGGGGCAGTAAATCAGCCCCAGCATTTT. Translation gives CASSLGSGAVNQPQHF.

The chain combines TRBV19 with TRBJ1-4; no clear D gene. Germline CDR1 is LNHDA and CDR2 is SQIVND (reference sequence). This CDR3 is 11 amino acids long. CDR3 sequence (DNA): TGTACGCAGGAGGCTAATGAAAAACTGTTTTTT. Translating gives CTQEANEKLFF.

This rearrangement joins TRBV28 to TRBJ2-7, with D unresolved. This CDR3 is 14 amino acids long. Trimming took off 6 bases at V and 9 bases at J, with 21 bases between the two ends. Germline-derived CDR1 and CDR2 are MDHEN and SYDVKM. DNA for the CDR3: TGTGCCAGCAGCCTTATCCCGTCGGCCGAGCCGCAGTACTTC. This translates into CASSLIPSAEPQYF.

The rearrangement uses TRBV14 and TRBJ2-3; 9 nucleotides align to TRBD2. The V and J ends lost 3 bases and 4 bases, in that order; junction bases with no gene match: 8. The germline V gene encodes CDR1 SGHDN and CDR2 FVKESK. The CDR3 is made up of 16 amino acids. The CDR3 sequence is CASSQDAGGPSDTQYF. The CDR3 DNA is TGTGCCAGCAGCCAGGATGCGGGGGGGCCTTCAGATACGCAGTATTTT.

The chain is built from TRBV13 and TRBJ1-2, with D unclear. Germline CDR1 is PRHDT and CDR2 is FYEKMQ (reference sequence). Deletions cut 5 bases from V and 7 bases from J, with 11 bases between. The CDR3 contains 12 residues. The CDR3 coding sequence is TGTGCCAGCAGCCCCTCGGAGGCTGGCTACACCTTC. This codes for CASSPSEAGYTF.

The V call is TRBV27, the J call TRBJ2-1, with 11 bases lining up with TRBD2. The CDR3 length is 15 residues. V was pared by 5 bases and J by 6 bases, with 6 bases of the junction left unmatched. Per germline, CDR1 MNHEY and CDR2 SMNVEV (reference sequence). The CDR3 loop reads CASSLSGRALNEQFF. In nucleotides, the CDR3 is TGTGCCAGCAGTCTTAGCGGGAGGGCTCTCAATGAGCAGTTCTTC.

The chain is built from TRBV5-1 and TRBJ2-2, with D perhaps given as TRBD1 or TRBD2 (6 bases each). The CDR3 length is 16 residues. Germline CDR1 is SGHRS and CDR2 is YFSETQ. V lost 0 bases to trimming and J lost 6 bases, with 15 bases between them. The CDR3 nucleotides read TGCGCCAGCAGCTTGGATCCGGGGGCGCCGGCCGGGGAGCTGTTTTTT. This sequence encodes CASSLDPGAPAGELFF.

The CDR3 here is CASSLVGQGVGGYGYTF. As DNA, the CDR3 is TGTGCCAGCAGCTTGGTGGGGCAGGGGGTCGGAGGCTATGGCTACACCTTC. The chain has TRBV5-6 and TRBJ1-2, with 7 bases lining up with TRBD1. The CDR3 length is 17 residues. The germline V gene has CDR1 SGHDT and CDR2 YYEEEE. The junction had 12 bases not matched to a gene; V was cut back by 0 bases and J by 4 bases.

The chain combines TRBV7-6 with TRBJ2-2; D is possibly TRBD1 (7 bases). V shed 4 bases and J shed 4 bases, with 19 bases lying between them. Germline V CDR1 and CDR2: SGHVS, FNYEAQ. This CDR3 has 17 residues. The CDR3 coding sequence is TGTGCCAGCAGCTCGGCGGTGGCAGGGGGAGGCACCGGGGAGCTGTTTTTT. It is translated as CASSSAVAGGGTGELFF.

This chain links TRBV4-1 with TRBJ2-2; D not resolved. The CDR3 runs 13 residues. Germline CDR1 MGHRA, CDR2 YSYEKL. The ends were cut back, 4 bases at V and 8 bases at J, with 11 bases in the middle. The CDR3 nucleotides are TGCGCCAGCAGCCCAGACCTGCGGGGGGAGCTGTTTTTT. Its translation: CASSPDLRGELFF.

The rearrangement joins TRBV9 to TRBJ2-2; D unresolved. CDR3 length: 17 amino acids. Germline lookup yields CDR1 SGDLS and CDR2 YYNGEE. V lost 0 bases and J 1 base, leaving 13 bases between the germline ends. The CDR3 sequence: CASSVVVDIRNTGELFF. As DNA, the CDR3 is TGTGCCAGCAGCGTAGTTGTAGACATCAGGAACACCGGGGAGCTGTTTTTT.

The chain has TRBV11-2 and TRBJ2-7; 10 bases agree with TRBD1. In germline, CDR1 is SGHAT, CDR2 FQNNGV. This CDR3 contains 14 residues. Trimming removed 6 bases from V and 2 bases from J; junction bases left unmatched: 4. CDR3: CASSPDRGPYEQYF. CDR3 sequence (DNA): TGTGCCAGCAGTCCCGACAGGGGGCCCTACGAGCAGTACTTC.

This clone is a singleton in its sample. The chain links TRBV5-1 to TRBJ2-2, with 13 bases aligning to TRBD2. After removal of 0 bases from V and 1 base from J, the junction contained 6 bases not matched to a gene. Germline V gene lookup returns CDR1 SGHRS and CDR2 YFSETQ. The CDR3 is 19 amino acids. In DNA, the CDR3 is TGCGCCAGCAGCTTGGCTGGACTAGCGGGAGAGTGGAACACCGGGGAGCTGTTTTTT. Residues: CASSLAGLAGEWNTGELFF. Together with reference TRBV5-1 and TRBJ2-2, the CDR3 gives the full variable domain: KAGVTQTPRYLIKTRGQQVTLSCSPISGHRSVSWYQQTPGQGLQFLFEYFSETQRNKGNFPGRFSGRQFSNSRSEMNVSTLELGDSALYLCASSLAGLAGEWNTGELFFGEGSRLTVL.